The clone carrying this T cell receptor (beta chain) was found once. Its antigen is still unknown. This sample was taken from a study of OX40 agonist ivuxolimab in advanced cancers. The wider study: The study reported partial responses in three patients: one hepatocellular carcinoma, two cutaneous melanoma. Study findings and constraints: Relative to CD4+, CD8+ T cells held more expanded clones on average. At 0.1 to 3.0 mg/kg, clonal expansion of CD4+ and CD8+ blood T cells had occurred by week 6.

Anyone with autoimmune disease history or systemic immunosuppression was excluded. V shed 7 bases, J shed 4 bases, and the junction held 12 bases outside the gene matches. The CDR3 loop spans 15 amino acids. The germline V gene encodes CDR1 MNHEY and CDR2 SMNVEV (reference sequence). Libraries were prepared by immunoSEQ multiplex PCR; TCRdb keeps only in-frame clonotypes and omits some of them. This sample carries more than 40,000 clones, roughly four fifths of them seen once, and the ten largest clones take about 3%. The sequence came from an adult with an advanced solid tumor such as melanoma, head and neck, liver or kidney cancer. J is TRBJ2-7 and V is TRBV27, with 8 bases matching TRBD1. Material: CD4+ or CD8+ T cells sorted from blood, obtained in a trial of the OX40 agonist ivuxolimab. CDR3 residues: CASNTNRGMPYEQYF. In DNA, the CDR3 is TGTGCCAGCAACACAAACAGGGGGATGCCATACGAGCAGTACTTC.